The clone carrying this T cell receptor beta chain was detected only a few times. This sample is drawn from a study of early T cells in non-severe SARS-CoV-2 infection. TCRdb redid the calling of the 5' RACE reads with MiXCR, one entry per CDR3 protein. There are around 63,000 distinct CDR3 sequences in the sample; approximately 9.1% occur only once, and 15% to 18% lies in the top ten. The germline V gene has CDR1 SEHNR and CDR2 FQNEAQ (reference sequence). With V trimmed by 3 bases and J by 5 bases, 9 bases remained unmatched. This CDR3 comprises 16 residues. The material was whole blood, obtained at baseline. This TCR derives from an adult who was a healthcare worker with PCR-confirmed SARS-CoV-2 infection or an uninfected control (not recorded which). V is TRBV7-9 and J is TRBJ2-7; 11 positions match TRBD2. CDR3 in amino acids: CASSFNPGLAGDEQYF. CDR3 sequence (DNA): TGTGCCAGCAGCTTTAACCCCGGACTAGCGGGTGACGAGCAGTACTTC. Based on the CDR3 plus reference TRBV7-9 and TRBJ2-7, the full variable domain is DTGVSQNPRHKITKRGQNVTFRCDPISEHNRLYWYRQTLGQGPEFLTYFQNEAQLEKSRLLSDRFSAERPKGSFSTLEIQRTEQGDSAMYLCASSFNPGLAGDEQYFGPGTRLTVT.